This is a list of T cell receptor beta chains from one sample in a study of CD8 T cells in ankylosing spondylitis. MiXCR, run by TCRdb on the 5' RACE reads, gives a single entry per CDR3 protein. The sample contains 50,000 or so distinct CDR3 sequences, 6.5% to 8% of which appear only once. Sequenced: blood, either unsorted or a sorted T cell fraction (not recorded which). The receptors stem from a female donor with ankylosing spondylitis or in good health (not recorded which). CDR3s include the opening cysteine and the closing phenylalanine or tryptophan. The order of the fields is CDR3 DNA, CDR3 protein, V gene, clone size, J gene, D gene. The D gene is left open where the match is weak. Part of the rows lack a size; the others show once, few, many or a class for expanded clones.

TGTGCCAGCAGTTACTCTAGCGGGGCTAGCACAGATACGCAGTATTTT | CASSYSSGASTDTQYF | TRBV6-2/TRBV6-3 | many | TRBJ2-3 | TRBD2
TGTGCCAGCACCCTAGGGTGGGGATATGGCTACACCTTC | CASTLGWGYGYTF | TRBV7-2 | - | TRBJ1-2 | -
TGTGCCAGTTGGGACGGACTACCGAACTCTGGAAACACCATATATTTT | CASWDGLPNSGNTIYF | TRBV18 | many | TRBJ1-3 | -
TGTGCCAGCAGTGAACTAGCGGGGGCCTACAATGAGCAGTTCTTC | CASSELAGAYNEQFF | TRBV6-4 | few | TRBJ2-1 | TRBD2
TGCAGTGCTAGCGGGACGGTGAACACTGAAGCTTTCTTT | CSASGTVNTEAFF | TRBV20-1 | many | TRBJ1-1 | -
TGTGCCAGCAGCCCCGGGACAGAAAAATACAATGAGCAGTTCTTC | CASSPGTEKYNEQFF | TRBV28 | many | TRBJ2-1 | TRBD1
TGTGCCAGCAGCCAGCTCGCAGGGGCCGACTTAGATACGCAGTATTTT | CASSQLAGADLDTQYF | TRBV3-1 | many | TRBJ2-3 | -
TGTGCCAGCAGCTTCTGGACAGTGGGAACTGAAGCTTTCTTT | CASSFWTVGTEAFF | TRBV7-9 | - | TRBJ1-1 | -
TGTGCCAGCAGGTTGGGACAGGACTATGGCTACACCTTC | CASRLGQDYGYTF | TRBV12-3/TRBV12-4 | many | TRBJ1-2 | TRBD1
TGCAGTGCTAGGACAGGGCCCGAAGCTTTCTTT | CSARTGPEAFF | TRBV20-1 | many | TRBJ1-1 | TRBD1
TGTGCCAGCAGTTCGGGACAGGGCGAGTATGGCTACACCTTC | CASSSGQGEYGYTF | TRBV27 | - | TRBJ1-2 | TRBD1
TGTGCCAGCAGTTCGCCGGGACAATCTGTACAAGAGACCCAGTACTTC | CASSSPGQSVQETQYF | TRBV28 | few | TRBJ2-5 | -
TGTGCCAGCAGCTCCCCAGGGGGCGGGCTGTATGGCTACACCTTC | CASSSPGGGLYGYTF | TRBV5-5 | many | TRBJ1-2 | TRBD1
TGTGCCAGCAGCTATAGCGGGGGGAACCTTGCCGGGGAGCTGTTTTTT | CASSYSGGNLAGELFF | TRBV5-4 | - | TRBJ2-2 | TRBD2
TGTGCCAGCAGCTTAGAGGCGGGGGTGCCGTTCTTC | CASSLEAGVPFF | TRBV7-6 | many | TRBJ2-1 | TRBD2
TGCGCCAGCAGCTACGAGACAGGGCCCCCCGGGGAGCTGTTTTTT | CASSYETGPPGELFF | TRBV5-1 | many | TRBJ2-2 | TRBD1
TGCGCCAGCAGCCGAGGGGGGACAGGGAAGTTGACAGATACGCAGTATTTT | CASSRGGTGKLTDTQYF | TRBV5-1 | many | TRBJ2-3 | TRBD1
TGCAGTGCTAGAGTATTTGCGGGGGGGTATGAGCAGTTCTTC | CSARVFAGGYEQFF | TRBV20-1 | many | TRBJ2-1 | TRBD2
TGTGCCAGCAGCTTTCCCGGCATGATAAACTATGGCTACACCTTC | CASSFPGMINYGYTF | TRBV7-2 | many | TRBJ1-2 | -
TGTGCCAGCAGCTTGGGACTCATTCTACGAGAGACCCAGTACTTC | CASSLGLILRETQYF | TRBV11-2 | many | TRBJ2-5 | -
TGCGCCAGCAGTCAATCGAGCGGGGCGGCGGACACTGAAGCTTTCTTT | CASSQSSGAADTEAFF | TRBV23-1 | many | TRBJ1-1 | -
TGTGCCAGCAGTGCTGGACTACGGGCCGGCAATCAGCCCCAGCATTTT | CASSAGLRAGNQPQHF | TRBV12-3/TRBV12-4 | many | TRBJ1-5 | -
TGTGCCAGCGGGAGGGGGACAGGGGACTACAATGAGCAGTTCTTC | CASGRGTGDYNEQFF | TRBV12-3/TRBV12-4 | many | TRBJ2-1 | TRBD1
TGTGCCAGCAGTTTAACGGGGGCGGACACTGAAGCTTTCTTT | CASSLTGADTEAFF | TRBV27 | many | TRBJ1-1 | -
TGTGCCAGCTCACTAGGGACAGGGCAAGAGACCCAGTACTTC | CASSLGTGQETQYF | TRBV18 | many | TRBJ2-5 | TRBD1
TGCGCCAGCAGCTTGGACAGCGGAAATGAAAAACTGTTTTTT | CASSLDSGNEKLFF | TRBV5-1 | many | TRBJ1-4 | -
TGTGCCAGCACTATCCGGTTGGGCTTCTACGAGCAGTACTTC | CASTIRLGFYEQYF | TRBV12-3/TRBV12-4 | many | TRBJ2-7 | -
TGTGCTAGCAGCTCCAGGACAGCCGCGAACACCGGGGAGCTGTTTTTT | CASSSRTAANTGELFF | TRBV7-7 | many | TRBJ2-2 | -
TGTGCCAGCAGTTACAGCCCCTACGAGCAGTACTTC | CASSYSPYEQYF | TRBV6-6 | many | TRBJ2-7 | -